The 20 T cell receptor beta chains given below trace back to one sample, sequenced in a study of cytomegalovirus exposure and HLA in healthy donors. Researchers ran the PCR with 60 Vbeta and 13 Jbeta primers. Here immunoSEQ multiplex PCR was the method, and the copy in TCRdb shows in-frame clones only, minus some. The sample shows more than 200,000 clones, 65% to 90% of them seen only once. Sequencing input: PBMCs. The origin of the receptors is a girl aged 10-17 years in good health and CMV-seronegative.

The rearrangement links TRBV28 to TRBJ2-5; TRBD2 matches at 12 bases. The CDR3 runs 15 residues. The V gene's germline CDR1 is MDHEN and CDR2 SYDVKM. V dropped 6 bases and J dropped 10; count of bases not matched to a gene: 12. CDR3 DNA sequence: TGTGCCAGCAGGACTAGCGGGAGTCACAGTCAGGGCCAGTACTTC. It is translated as CASRTSGSHSQGQYF.

The chain couples TRBV10-3 to TRBJ1-1; D call uncertain. The CDR3 contains 14 residues. With 4 bases removed from V and 1 base from J, the gap between germline ends came to 10 bases. Germline CDR1 ENHRY, CDR2 SYGVKD. The CDR3 region is CAISGSRKNTEAFF. CDR3 bases: TGTGCCATCAGTGGATCGAGGAAGAACACTGAAGCTTTCTTT.

For this clone: At one boundary the junction diverges from the germline segment, which might be a read error. The V call is TRBV14, the J call TRBJ2-3; 10 nucleotides match TRBD2. CDR3 size: 13 residues. Per germline, CDR1 SGHDN and CDR2 FVKESK. CDR3 DNA: TGTGCCAGCAGCCAAGGACTAGCGGGCGCCGGTGATTTT. Amino acid sequence: CASSQGLAGAGDF. Looking up the rest from reference TRBV14 and TRBJ2-3 gives the full variable domain: EAGVTQFPSHSVIEKGQTVTLRCDPISGHDNLYWYRRVMGKEIKFLLHFVKESKQDESGMPNNRFLAERTGGTYSTLKVQPAELEDSGVYFCASSQGLAGAGDFGPGTRLTVL.

This clone was seen a handful of times. The V gene is TRBV28, the J gene TRBJ1-5; TRBD1 matches 8 bases. Germline V gene lookup returns CDR1 MDHEN and CDR2 SYDVKM. This CDR3 has 13 amino acids. Losses at the gene ends were 6 bases for V and 7 bases for J; bases not matched to a gene: 5. The chain's CDR3 is CASSWTGLQPQHF. The CDR3, as DNA: TGTGCCAGCAGCTGGACAGGGCTCCAGCCCCAGCATTTT. The variable domain in full, completed from reference TRBV28 and TRBJ1-5, reads DVKVTQSSRYLVKRTGEKVFLECVQDMDHENMFWYRQDPGLGLRLIYFSYDVKMKEKGDIPEGYSVSREKKERFSLILESASTNQTSMYLCASSWTGLQPQHFGDGTRLSIL.

V is TRBV6-1 and J is TRBJ1-3; no clear D gene. Trimming removed 7 bases from V and 3 bases from J, with 7 bases in between. The CDR3 sequence is 12 residues long. In germline, CDR1 is MNHNS, CDR2 SASEGT. The CDR3 nucleotides read TGTGCCAGCACGGAGGGTGGAAACACCATATATTTT. Translated: CASTEGGNTIYF.

This clone was counted a single time. V gene TRBV5-6 combines with J gene TRBJ2-3; TRBD2 aligns across 7 bases. J was trimmed by 2 bases and V by 0 bases; bases with no gene match: 12. CDR1 SGHDT and CDR2 YYEEEE come from the germline V gene. This CDR3 is 18 amino acids long. The CDR3 sequence is CASSLVSRDYRITDTQYF. CDR3 bases: TGTGCCAGCAGCTTGGTGTCGCGGGACTACCGCATCACAGATACGCAGTATTTT.

The chain combines TRBV6-1 with TRBJ1-2; D may be TRBD1 (5 bases). The germline V gene has CDR1 MNHNS and CDR2 SASEGT. Between the trimmed V and J ends, which lost 1 base and 5 bases, there was a span of 5 bases. The CDR3 sequence is 12 residues long. The CDR3 sequence: CASSEGQYGYTF. CDR3 bases: TGTGCCAGCAGTGAAGGACAGTATGGCTACACCTTC.

The chain carries TRBV30 and TRBJ2-7; TRBD1 matches 8 bases. V lost 6 bases to trimming and J lost 1 base; unmatched junction nucleotides: 20. The CDR3 runs to 18 residues. Per germline, CDR1 GTSNPN and CDR2 SVGIG (reference sequence). The CDR3 sequence: CACLRDRRSGLTSYEQYF. The CDR3, as DNA: TGTGCCTGTCTACGGGACAGGCGGAGCGGATTGACGTCCTACGAGCAGTACTTC. Supplemented by reference TRBV30 and TRBJ2-7, the full variable domain reads SQTIHQWPATLVQPVGSPLSLECTVEGTSNPNLYWYRQAAGRGLQLLFYSVGIGQISSEVPQNLSASRPQDRQFILSSKKLLLSDSGFYLCACLRDRRSGLTSYEQYFGPGTRLTVT.

CDR3 region: CASSLARDTQYF. The DNA of the CDR3 is TGTGCCAGCAGCTTAGCTCGAGATACGCAGTATTTT. J is TRBJ2-3 and V is TRBV7-2; D gene ambiguous. The V gene lost 0 bases and the J gene lost 5 bases, with 3 bases spanning the gap. This CDR3 comprises 12 residues. The germline gives CDR1 SGHTA, CDR2 FQGNSA.

The chain recombines TRBV9 with TRBJ2-7, with D perhaps TRBD1 (5 bases). V gave up 3 bases and J gave up 2 bases, with 12 bases separating them. CDR3 length: 14 amino acids. Germline V gene lookup returns CDR1 SGDLS and CDR2 YYNGEE. CDR3 sequence (DNA): TGTGCCAGCAGCGCTAGGGGAACTACCTACGAGCAGTACTTC. Protein sequence: CASSARGTTYEQYF.

This chain uses TRBV29-1 with TRBJ1-2; D is perhaps TRBD1 (6 bases). There are 14 residues in the CDR3. The V gene lost 5 bases and the J gene lost 1 base, with 14 bases spanning the gap. Germline lookup yields CDR1 SQVTM and CDR2 ANQGSEA. CDR3 bases: TGCAGCGTTCAAATAGGGACACTTAACTATGGCTACACCTTC. Translated, it gives CSVQIGTLNYGYTF.

This clone showed up just once. The rearrangement links TRBV10-3 to TRBJ2-7, with TRBD2 as a possible D gene (6 bases). In germline, CDR1 is ENHRY, CDR2 SYGVKD. The ends were cut back, 10 bases at V and 2 bases at J, with 18 bases in the middle. CDR3 length: 14 residues. The CDR3 loop reads CASRGFVGAYEQYF. The CDR3 DNA is TGTGCCAGCCGGGGGTTTGTAGGGGCCTACGAGCAGTACTTC.

In this sample, this clone turned up a few times. The V and J genes are TRBV7-6 and TRBJ1-1; 11 nucleotides agree with TRBD1. Germline V lookup: CDR1 SGHVS, CDR2 FNYEAQ. The CDR3 loop spans 20 amino acids. Losses at the gene ends were 3 bases for V and 0 bases for J; bases not matched to a gene: 15. The CDR3 DNA follows: TGTGCCAGCAGCTTGCCGAAGGGACAGGGGGTGCTTGGGATGAACACTGAAGCTTTCTTT. It specifies CASSLPKGQGVLGMNTEAFF. The entire variable domain, with the rest obtained from reference TRBV7-6 and TRBJ1-1, is as follows: GAGVSQSPRYKVTKRGQDVALRCDPISGHVSLYWYRQALGQGPEFLTYFNYEAQQDKSGLPNDRFSAERPEGSISTLTIQRTEQRDSAMYRCASSLPKGQGVLGMNTEAFFGQGTRLTVV.

The CDR3 DNA reads TGTGCCAGCAGCTTAGGGGCAGGGAGCACAGATACGCAGTATTTT. Amino acid sequence: CASSLGAGSTDTQYF. The chain uses TRBV11-3 and TRBJ2-3, with D possibly TRBD1 on 5 matching bases. Germline CDR1 reads SGHNT; CDR2 reads YENEEA. V lost 1 base and J 0 bases, leaving 8 bases between the germline ends. This CDR3 has 15 residues. The complete variable domain, with remaining parts taken from reference TRBV11-3 and TRBJ2-3, reads EAGVVQSPRYKIIEKKQPVAFWCNPISGHNTLYWYLQNLGQGPELLIRYENEEAVDDSQLPKDRFSAERLKGVDSTLKIQPAELGDSAVYLCASSLGAGSTDTQYFGPGTRLTVL.

The V gene is TRBV9, the J gene TRBJ2-3; D unresolved. This CDR3 spans 16 amino acids. V gave up 0 bases and J gave up 6 bases, with 17 bases separating them. Germline V gene sequence: CDR1 SGDLS, CDR2 YYNGEE. The CDR3 region is CASSVESSAPWDTQYF. CDR3 nucleotide sequence: TGTGCCAGCAGCGTAGAAAGTTCAGCGCCGTGGGATACGCAGTATTTT. Combining the CDR3 with reference TRBV9 and TRBJ2-3 gives the whole variable domain DSGVTQTPKHLITATGQRVTLRCSPRSGDLSVYWYQQSLDQGLQFLIQYYNGEERAKGNILERFSAQQFPDLHSELNLSSLELGDSALYFCASSVESSAPWDTQYFGPGTRLTVL.

This clone was recorded once. The CDR3 loop reads CASSYQGSNNSPLHF. The CDR3 bases are TGTGCCAGCAGTTACCAGGGCAGTAATAATTCACCCCTCCACTTT. V usage is TRBV6-5 and J usage is TRBJ1-6; the D gene is possibly TRBD1 (5 bases). The CDR3 spans 15 residues. Deletions cut 2 bases from V and 5 bases from J, with 10 bases between. The V gene's germline CDR1 is MNHEY and CDR2 SVGAGI.

This chain links TRBV29-1 with TRBJ2-5; 8 bases map to TRBD1. Per the germline V gene, CDR1 is SQVTM and CDR2 is ANQGSEA. There are 16 residues in the CDR3. V gave up 0 bases and J gave up 5 bases; unmatched junction bases: 11. The CDR3 sequence is CSVEDRWTGLGETQYF. The DNA for the CDR3 is TGCAGCGTTGAAGATCGGTGGACAGGGCTCGGGGAGACCCAGTACTTC.

V gene TRBV6-5 combines with J gene TRBJ2-3; 7 nucleotides line up with TRBD1. This CDR3 spans 14 amino acids. J gave up 0 bases and V 5 bases, and 2 bases lay outside the gene matches. Germline V gene sequence: CDR1 MNHEY, CDR2 SVGAGI. CDR3 protein: CASSRGRSTDTQYF. The DNA of the CDR3 is TGTGCCAGCAGTAGGGGGCGCAGCACAGATACGCAGTATTTT.

The V gene is TRBV7-8, the J gene TRBJ1-4, with D possibly being TRBD1 (5 bases). Trimming took 2 bases from V and 7 from J, leaving 14 bases between them. CDR1 is SGHVS, CDR2 FQNEAQ, per germline. The CDR3 loop spans 15 amino acids. The CDR3 sequence: CASSLIGARGEKLFF. CDR3 bases: TGTGCCAGCAGCTTAATAGGGGCGCGAGGTGAAAAACTGTTTTTT.

This clone has more than one count but fewer than ten. CDR3 amino acids: CAWSPDSGVNQPQHF. CDR3 in DNA: TGTGCCTGGAGTCCCGACTCAGGGGTGAATCAGCCCCAGCATTTT. The chain combines TRBV30 with TRBJ1-5; D may be TRBD1 (6 bases). Between the trimmed V and J ends, which lost 2 bases and 4 bases, there was a span of 15 bases. Germline CDR1 GTSNPN, CDR2 SVGIG (reference sequence). This CDR3 spans 15 amino acids.